This entry describes one T cell receptor (beta chain). This clonotype came up many times. This clone's antigen is unknown. Per-base qualities were not stored, and no clone one base away is much larger. These data come from a study of T-cell reconstitution after alpha-beta-depleted transplantation in children (TCRdb year 2016). Some background on the complete study: Using TCR repertoire profiling, the study quantitatively followed how T-cell immune reconstitution unfolded in children after TCRalphabeta/CD19-depleted allogeneic hematopoietic cell transplantation. Results the study describes overall, beyond this receptor: The high TCRbeta diversity at day 60 in some patients was ascribed to recipient T cells and intrathymic progenitors that had survived conditioning. About two months after transplant, the apparently early recovery of alphabetaT-cell counts reportedly depended on just several hundred clones that had expanded rapidly and came from non-depleted graft cells. Hyperexpanded clone frequencies declined over subsequent months; after one year, T-cell counts and TCRbeta diversity were mostly attributed to newly produced T cells.

Reading the label with the study, this specimen's treatment or condition is: allogeneic hematopoietic cell transplantation with graft depleted of TCRalphabeta T cells and CD19 B cells. The children who served as transplant recipients had been given grafts of TCRalphabeta/CD19-depleted allogeneic hematopoietic cells. The CDR3 runs 19 amino acids, cysteine and phenylalanine included. Only CDR3 DNA is held: 57 bases, read in frame from base 1. The junction shows trimming of 0 bases on V and 0 bases on J, plus 17 bases between the germline ends. The germline V gene specifies KGHDR as CDR1 and SFDVKD as CDR2. To prepare the library, PCR was applied. The reads were generated on an Illumina HiSeq 2500. Molecular barcoding was employed in the preparation of TCR libraries, with unique molecular identifiers being used to normalize TCRbeta repertoire quantification. TCRdb redid the processing of the public reads, applying fastp at Q25 and MiXCR, and retained in-frame beta chains. Identical CDR3 protein sequences are pooled into one entry, listed with their most common genes and DNA. The sample has 250,000 to 300,000 distinct CDR3 sequences on record, 6% to 10% of them singletons. The ten largest make up 9.1% of the sample.

Sequenced material: peripheral blood, taken 360 days after TCRalphabeta/CD19-depleted stem cell transplant. The rearrangement joined TRBV24-1 to TRBJ2-1; TRBD1 is a weak D gene call, 6 bases matching. The TCR originated in a female patient aged 2-15 years who had a stem cell transplant for Fanconi anemia, so the T cells may come from the graft donor. The nucleotides read TGTGCCACCAGTGATTTGTCAGGGGCGGTCGGTACCTCCTACAATGAGCAGTTCTTC. It specifies CATSDLSGAVGTSYNEQFF.